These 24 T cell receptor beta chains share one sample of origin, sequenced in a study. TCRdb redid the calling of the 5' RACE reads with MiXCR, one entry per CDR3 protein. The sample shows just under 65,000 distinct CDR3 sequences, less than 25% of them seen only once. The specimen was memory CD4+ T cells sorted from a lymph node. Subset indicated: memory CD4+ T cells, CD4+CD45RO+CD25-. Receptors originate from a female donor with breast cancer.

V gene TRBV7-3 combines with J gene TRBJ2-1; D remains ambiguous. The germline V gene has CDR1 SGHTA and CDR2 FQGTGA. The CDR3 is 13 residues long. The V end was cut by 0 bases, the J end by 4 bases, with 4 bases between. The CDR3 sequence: CASSLTRYNEQFF. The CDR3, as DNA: TGTGCCAGCAGCTTAACCCGGTACAATGAGCAGTTCTTC.

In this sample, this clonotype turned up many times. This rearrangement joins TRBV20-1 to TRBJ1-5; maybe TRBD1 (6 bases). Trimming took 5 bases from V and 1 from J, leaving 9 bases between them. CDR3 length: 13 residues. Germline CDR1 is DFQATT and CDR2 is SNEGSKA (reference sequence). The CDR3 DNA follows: TGCAGTGCTGGGGGCGAGAGCAATCAGCCCCAGCATTTT. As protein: CSAGGESNQPQHF.

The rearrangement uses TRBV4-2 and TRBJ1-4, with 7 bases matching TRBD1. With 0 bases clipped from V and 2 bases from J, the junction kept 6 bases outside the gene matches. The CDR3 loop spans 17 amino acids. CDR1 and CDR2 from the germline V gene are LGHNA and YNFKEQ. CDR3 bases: TGTGCCAGCAGCCAAGAACCAGGGGGGGCGACTAATGAAAAACTGTTTTTT. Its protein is CASSQEPGGATNEKLFF.

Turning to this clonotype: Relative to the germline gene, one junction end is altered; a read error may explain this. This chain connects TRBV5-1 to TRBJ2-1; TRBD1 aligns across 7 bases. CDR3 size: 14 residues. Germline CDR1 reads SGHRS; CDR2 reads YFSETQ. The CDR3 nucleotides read TGCGCCAGCAGCTCCCAGGGGGTAAGAAATGAGAAGTTCTTC. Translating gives CASSSQGVRNEKFF.

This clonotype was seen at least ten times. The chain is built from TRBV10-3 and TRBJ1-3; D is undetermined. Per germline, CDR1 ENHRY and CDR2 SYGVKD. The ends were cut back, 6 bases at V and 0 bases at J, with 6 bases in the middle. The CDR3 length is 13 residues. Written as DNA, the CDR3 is TGTGCCATCAGGGGCTCCTCTGGAAACACCATATATTTT. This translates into CAIRGSSGNTIYF.

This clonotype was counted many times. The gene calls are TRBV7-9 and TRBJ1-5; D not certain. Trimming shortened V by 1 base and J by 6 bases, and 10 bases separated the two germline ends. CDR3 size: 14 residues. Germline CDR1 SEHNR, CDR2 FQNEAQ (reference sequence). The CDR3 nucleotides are TGTGCCAGCAGCTTAGGCCAAGATGGTCAGCCCCAGCATTTT. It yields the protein CASSLGQDGQPQHF.

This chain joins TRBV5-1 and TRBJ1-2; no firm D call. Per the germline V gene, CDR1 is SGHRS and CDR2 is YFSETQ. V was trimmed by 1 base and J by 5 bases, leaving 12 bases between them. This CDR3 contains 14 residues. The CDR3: CASSLTGPGYGYTF. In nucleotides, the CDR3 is TGCGCCAGCAGCTTGACCGGGCCGGGGTATGGCTACACCTTC.

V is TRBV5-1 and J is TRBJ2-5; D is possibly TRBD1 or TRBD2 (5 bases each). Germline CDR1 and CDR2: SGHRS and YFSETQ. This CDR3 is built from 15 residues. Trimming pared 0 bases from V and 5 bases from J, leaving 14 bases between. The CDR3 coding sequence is TGCGCCAGCAGCTTGGGTTTGGGGGAGCAGGAGACCCAGTACTTC. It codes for CASSLGLGEQETQYF. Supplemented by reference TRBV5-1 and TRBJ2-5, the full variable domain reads KAGVTQTPRYLIKTRGQQVTLSCSPISGHRSVSWYQQTPGQGLQFLFEYFSETQRNKGNFPGRFSGRQFSNSRSEMNVSTLELGDSALYLCASSLGLGEQETQYFGPGTRLLVL.

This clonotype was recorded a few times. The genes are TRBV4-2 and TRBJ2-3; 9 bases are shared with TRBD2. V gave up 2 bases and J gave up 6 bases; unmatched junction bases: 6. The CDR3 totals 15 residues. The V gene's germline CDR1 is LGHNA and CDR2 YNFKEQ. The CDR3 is CASSQIAGVGDTQYF. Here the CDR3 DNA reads TGTGCCAGCAGCCAAATAGCGGGAGTGGGGGATACGCAGTATTTT.

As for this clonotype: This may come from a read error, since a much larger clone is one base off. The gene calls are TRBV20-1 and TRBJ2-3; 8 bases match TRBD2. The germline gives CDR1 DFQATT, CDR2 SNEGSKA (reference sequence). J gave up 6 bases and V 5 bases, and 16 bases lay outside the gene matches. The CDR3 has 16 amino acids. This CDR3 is CSAARVGAGVMDTQYF. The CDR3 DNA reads TGCAGTGCTGCCCGCGTCGGAGCGGGAGTTATGGATACGCAGTATTTT.

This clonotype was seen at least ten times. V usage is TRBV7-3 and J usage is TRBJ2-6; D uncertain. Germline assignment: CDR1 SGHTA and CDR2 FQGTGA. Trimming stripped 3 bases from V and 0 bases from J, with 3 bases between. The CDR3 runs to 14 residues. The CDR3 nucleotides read TGTGCCAGCAGCTTTGGCTCTGGGGCCAACGTCCTGACTTTC. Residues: CASSFGSGANVLTF.

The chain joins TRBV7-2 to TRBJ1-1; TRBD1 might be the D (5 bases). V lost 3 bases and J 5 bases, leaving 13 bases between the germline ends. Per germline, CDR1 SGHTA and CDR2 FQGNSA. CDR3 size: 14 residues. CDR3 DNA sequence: TGTGCCAGCAGCTTTCGACGGGGGGGAACTGAAGCTTTCTTT. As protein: CASSFRRGGTEAFF.

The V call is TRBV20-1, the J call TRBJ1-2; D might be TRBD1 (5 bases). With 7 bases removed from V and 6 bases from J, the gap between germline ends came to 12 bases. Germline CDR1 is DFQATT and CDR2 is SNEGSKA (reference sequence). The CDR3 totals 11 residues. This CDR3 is CSGFGAHGYTF. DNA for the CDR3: TGCAGTGGTTTCGGGGCTCATGGCTACACCTTC.

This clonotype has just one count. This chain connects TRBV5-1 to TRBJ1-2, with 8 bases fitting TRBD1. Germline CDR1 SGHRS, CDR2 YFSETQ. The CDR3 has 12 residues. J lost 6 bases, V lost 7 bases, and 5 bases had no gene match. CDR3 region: CASGTTGDGYTF. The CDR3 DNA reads TGCGCCAGCGGCACGACAGGGGATGGCTACACCTTC. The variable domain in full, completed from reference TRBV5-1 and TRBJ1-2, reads KAGVTQTPRYLIKTRGQQVTLSCSPISGHRSVSWYQQTPGQGLQFLFEYFSETQRNKGNFPGRFSGRQFSNSRSEMNVSTLELGDSALYLCASGTTGDGYTFGSGTRLTVV.

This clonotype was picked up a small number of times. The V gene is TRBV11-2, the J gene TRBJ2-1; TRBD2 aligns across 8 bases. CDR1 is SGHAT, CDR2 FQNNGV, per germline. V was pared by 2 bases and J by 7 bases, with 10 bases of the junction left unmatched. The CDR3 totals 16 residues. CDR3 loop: CASSLRYGRDENEQFF. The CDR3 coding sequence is TGTGCCAGCAGCTTACGGTACGGGAGGGATGAGAATGAGCAGTTCTTC.

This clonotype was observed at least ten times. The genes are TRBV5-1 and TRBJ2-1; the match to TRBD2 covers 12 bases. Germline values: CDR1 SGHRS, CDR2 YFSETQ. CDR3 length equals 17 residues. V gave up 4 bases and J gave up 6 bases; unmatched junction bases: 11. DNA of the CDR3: TGCGCCAGCAGCAAGCGGACTAGCGGGATAAGCATCAATGAGCAGTTCTTC. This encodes CASSKRTSGISINEQFF.

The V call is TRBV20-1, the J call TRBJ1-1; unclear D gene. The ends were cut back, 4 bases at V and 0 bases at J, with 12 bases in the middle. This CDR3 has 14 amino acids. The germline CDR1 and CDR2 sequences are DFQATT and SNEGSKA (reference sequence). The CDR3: CSAKVHSLNTEAFF. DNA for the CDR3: TGCAGTGCTAAAGTGCACTCCTTGAACACTGAAGCTTTCTTT.

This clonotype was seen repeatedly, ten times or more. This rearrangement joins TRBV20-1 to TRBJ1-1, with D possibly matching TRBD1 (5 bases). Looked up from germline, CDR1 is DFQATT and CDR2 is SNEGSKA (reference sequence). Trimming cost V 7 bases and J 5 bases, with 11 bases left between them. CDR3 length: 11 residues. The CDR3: CSVGTTTEAFF. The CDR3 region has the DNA TGCAGTGTCGGGACTACGACTGAAGCTTTCTTT.

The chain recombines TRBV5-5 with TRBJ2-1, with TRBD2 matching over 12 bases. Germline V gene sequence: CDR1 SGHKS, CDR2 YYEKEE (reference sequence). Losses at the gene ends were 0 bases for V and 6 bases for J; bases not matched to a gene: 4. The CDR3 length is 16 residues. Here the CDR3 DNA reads TGTGCCAGCAGCTTGGTCCCGGGACTAGCGGGCAATGAGCAGTTCTTC. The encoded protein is CASSLVPGLAGNEQFF. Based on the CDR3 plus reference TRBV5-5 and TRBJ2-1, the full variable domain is DAGVTQSPTHLIKTRGQQVTLRCSPISGHKSVSWYQQVLGQGPQFIFQYYEKEERGRGNFPDRFSARQFPNYSSELNVNALLLGDSALYLCASSLVPGLAGNEQFFGPGTRLTVL.

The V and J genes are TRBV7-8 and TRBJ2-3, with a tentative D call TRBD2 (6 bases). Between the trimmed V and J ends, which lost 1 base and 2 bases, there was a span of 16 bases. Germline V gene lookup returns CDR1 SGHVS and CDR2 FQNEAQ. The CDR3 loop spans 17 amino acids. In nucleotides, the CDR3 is TGTGCCAGCAGCTTAGGGTCGGCTAGCGCCATCACAGATACGCAGTATTTT. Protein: CASSLGSASAITDTQYF.

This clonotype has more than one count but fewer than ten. As DNA, the CDR3 is TGCGCCAGCAGCTCCACGGCCGCGAACACCGGGGAGCTGTTTTTT. This codes for CASSSTAANTGELFF. V and J are TRBV5-1 and TRBJ2-2; D uncertain. The CDR3 is 15 residues long. Trimming removed 3 bases from V and 0 bases from J, with 9 bases in between. From germline, CDR1 is SGHRS and CDR2 YFSETQ.

The CDR3 sequence: CASSQGRTSENEQFF. DNA of the CDR3: TGTGCCAGCAGCCAGGGACGGACTAGCGAGAATGAGCAGTTCTTC. V gene TRBV4-2 combines with J gene TRBJ2-1; 9 bases are shared with TRBD2. The CDR3 has 15 residues. Germline V lookup: CDR1 LGHNA, CDR2 YNFKEQ. With V trimmed by 3 bases and J by 7 bases, 7 bases remained unmatched.

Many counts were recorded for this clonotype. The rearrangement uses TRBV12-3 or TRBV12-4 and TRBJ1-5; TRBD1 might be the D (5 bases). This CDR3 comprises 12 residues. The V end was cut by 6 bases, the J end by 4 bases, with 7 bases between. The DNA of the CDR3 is TGTGCCAGCAGCGCAGGGAATCAGCCCCAGCATTTT. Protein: CASSAGNQPQHF.

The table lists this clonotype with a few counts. The DNA of the CDR3 is TGTGCCAGCAGCTTTAGCGGGGCCCAGTACAATGAGCAGTTCTTC. Translated, it gives CASSFSGAQYNEQFF. The V and J genes are TRBV5-4 and TRBJ2-1; 8 nucleotides agree with TRBD2. The V segment lost 2 bases and the J segment 4 bases; nucleotides outside the gene matches: 5. In germline, CDR1 is SGHNT, CDR2 YYREEE (reference sequence). The CDR3 sequence is 15 residues long.